This T cell receptor beta chain was identified during a study of response to subunit inactivated influenza vaccine. The study's findings and limits: It was the authors' suggestion that each seasonal influenza vaccination recruits few new T cells.

This clonotype was counted between two and nine times. Its antigen is not identified. V was pared by 2 bases and J by 4 bases, with 16 bases between. The CDR3 totals 16 residues. CDR1 and CDR2 from the germline V gene are SGHTA and FQGNSA. TCRdb independently ran MiXCR on the RT-PCR reads; one entry per CDR3 protein. The sample carries a few hundred thousand distinct CDR3 sequences, 12% to 15% recorded once. This sample comprised PBMCs from blood, obtained 11 to 12 days after vaccination. The chain links TRBV7-2 to TRBJ2-3; possible D gene TRBD1, 6 bases. This receptor was taken from a man aged 50-59 years who received an inactivated influenza vaccine. The CDR3 loop is CASSLSGPRGPDTQYF. The CDR3 coding sequence is TGTGCCAGCAGCTTATCCGGCCCCAGGGGTCCAGATACGCAGTATTTT.